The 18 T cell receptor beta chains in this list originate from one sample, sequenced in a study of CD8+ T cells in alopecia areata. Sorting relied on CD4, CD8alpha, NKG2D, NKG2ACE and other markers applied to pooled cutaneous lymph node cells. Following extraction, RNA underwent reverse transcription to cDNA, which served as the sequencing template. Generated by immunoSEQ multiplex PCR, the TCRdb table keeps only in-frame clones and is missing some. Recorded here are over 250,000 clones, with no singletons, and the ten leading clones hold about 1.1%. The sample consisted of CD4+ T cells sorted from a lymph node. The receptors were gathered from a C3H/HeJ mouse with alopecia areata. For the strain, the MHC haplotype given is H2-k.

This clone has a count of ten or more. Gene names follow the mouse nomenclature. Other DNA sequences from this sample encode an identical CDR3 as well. CDR3 DNA (partial): TGTGCCAGCAGCCAAGAGGGACAGGGGTACTCC. It specifies CASSQEGQGYS. The whole CDR3 reads CASSQEGQGYSDYTF. This sequence joins TRBV5 and TRBJ1-2; 10 nucleotides match TRBD1. The read halts 4 residues ahead of the CDR3 end, with the missing end drawn from the germline J gene. Trimming at V came to 0 bases and at J to 3 bases, leaving 1 base not matched to a gene. From germline, CDR1 is LGHNA and CDR2 YNLKQL (reference sequence). This CDR3 spans 15 amino acids.

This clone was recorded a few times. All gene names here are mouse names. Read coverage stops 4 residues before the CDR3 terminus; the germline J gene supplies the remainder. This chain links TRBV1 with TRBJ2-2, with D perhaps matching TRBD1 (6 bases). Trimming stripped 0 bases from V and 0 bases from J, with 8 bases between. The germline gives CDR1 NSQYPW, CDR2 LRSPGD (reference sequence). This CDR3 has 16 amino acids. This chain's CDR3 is CTCSADTGPNTGQLYF. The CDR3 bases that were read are TGCACCTGCAGTGCAGACACAGGGCCAAACACCGGG.

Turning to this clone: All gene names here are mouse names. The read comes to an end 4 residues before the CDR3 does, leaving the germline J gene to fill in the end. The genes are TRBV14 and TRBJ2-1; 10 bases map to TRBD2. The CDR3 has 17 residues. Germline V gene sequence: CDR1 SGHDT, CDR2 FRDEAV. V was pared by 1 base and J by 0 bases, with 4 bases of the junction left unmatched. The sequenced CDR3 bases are TGTGCCAGCAGTTTCCCCCGGGACTGGGGTAACTATGCT. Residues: CASSFPRDWGNYA. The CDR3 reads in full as CASSFPRDWGNYAEQFF.

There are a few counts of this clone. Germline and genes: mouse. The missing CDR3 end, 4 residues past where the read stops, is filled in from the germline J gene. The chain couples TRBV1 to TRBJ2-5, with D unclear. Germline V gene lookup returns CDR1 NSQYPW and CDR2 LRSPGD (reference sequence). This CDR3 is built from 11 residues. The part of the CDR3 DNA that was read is TGCACCTGCAGTGCTTTGGAC. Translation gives CTCSALD. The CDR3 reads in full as CTCSALDTQYF.

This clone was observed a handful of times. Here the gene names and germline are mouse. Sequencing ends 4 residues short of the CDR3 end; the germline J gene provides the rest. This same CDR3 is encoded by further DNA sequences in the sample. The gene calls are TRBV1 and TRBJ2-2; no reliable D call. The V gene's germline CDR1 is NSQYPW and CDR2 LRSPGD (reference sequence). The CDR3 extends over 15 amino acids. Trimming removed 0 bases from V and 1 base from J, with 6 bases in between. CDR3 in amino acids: CTCSADRLNTGQLYF. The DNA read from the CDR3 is TGCACCTGCAGTGCAGATAGACTAAACACCGGG.

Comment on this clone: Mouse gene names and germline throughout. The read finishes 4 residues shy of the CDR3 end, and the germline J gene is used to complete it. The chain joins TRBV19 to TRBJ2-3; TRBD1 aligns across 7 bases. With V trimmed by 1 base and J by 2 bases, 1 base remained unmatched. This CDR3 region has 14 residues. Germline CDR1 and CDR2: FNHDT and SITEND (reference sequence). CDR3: CASSITGDAETLYF. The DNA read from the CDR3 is TGTGCCAGCAGTATAACAGGGGATGCAGAA.

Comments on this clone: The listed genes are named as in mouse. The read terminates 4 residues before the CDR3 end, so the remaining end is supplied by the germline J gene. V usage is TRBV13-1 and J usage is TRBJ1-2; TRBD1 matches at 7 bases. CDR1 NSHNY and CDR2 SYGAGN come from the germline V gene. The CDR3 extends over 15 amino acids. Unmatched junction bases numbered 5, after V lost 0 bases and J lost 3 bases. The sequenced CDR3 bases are TGTGCCAGCAGTGATGAAAGAGGGGGCGACTCC. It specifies CASSDERGGDS. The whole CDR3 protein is CASSDERGGDSDYTF.

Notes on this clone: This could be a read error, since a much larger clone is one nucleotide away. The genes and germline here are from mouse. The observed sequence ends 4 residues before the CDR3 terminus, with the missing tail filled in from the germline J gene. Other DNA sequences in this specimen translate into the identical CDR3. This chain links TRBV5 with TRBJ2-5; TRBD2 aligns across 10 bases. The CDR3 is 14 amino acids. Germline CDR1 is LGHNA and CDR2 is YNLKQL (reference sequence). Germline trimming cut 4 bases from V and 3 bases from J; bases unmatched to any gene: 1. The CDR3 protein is CASSRLGGQDTQYF. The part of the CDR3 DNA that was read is TGTGCCAGCAGCCGACTGGGGGGACAAGAC.

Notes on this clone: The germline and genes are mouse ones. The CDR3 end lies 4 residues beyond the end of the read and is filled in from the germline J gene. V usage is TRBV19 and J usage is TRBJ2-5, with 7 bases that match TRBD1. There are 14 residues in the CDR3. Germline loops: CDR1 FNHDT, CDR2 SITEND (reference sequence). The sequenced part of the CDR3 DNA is TGTGCCAGCAGTATAGTGACAGGGAAAGAC. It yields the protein CASSIVTGKD. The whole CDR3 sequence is CASSIVTGKDTQYF.

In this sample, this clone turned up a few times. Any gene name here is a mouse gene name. CDR3 residues: CTCSAGGTGGEAEQFF. CDR3 DNA, as far as it was read: TGCACCTGCAGTGCAGGCGGGACAGGGGGAGAAGCT. This rearrangement joins TRBV1 to TRBJ2-1, with 11 bases aligning to TRBD1. The read ends 4 residues shy of where the CDR3 ends; the end is completed using the germline J gene. This CDR3 spans 16 amino acids. From germline, CDR1 is NSQYPW and CDR2 LRSPGD (reference sequence). The full variable domain, its missing parts supplied by reference TRBV1 and TRBJ2-1, is VTLLEQNPRWRLVPRGQAVNLRCILKNSQYPWMSWYQQDLQKQLQWLFTLRSPGDKEVKSLPGADYLATRVTDTELRLQVANMSQGRTLYCTCSAGGTGGEAEQFFGPGTRLTVL.

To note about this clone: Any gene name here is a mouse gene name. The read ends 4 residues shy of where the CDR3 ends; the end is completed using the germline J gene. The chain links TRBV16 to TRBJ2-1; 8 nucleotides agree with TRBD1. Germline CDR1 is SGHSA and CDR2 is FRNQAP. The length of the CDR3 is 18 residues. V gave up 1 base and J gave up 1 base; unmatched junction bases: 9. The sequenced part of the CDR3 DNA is TGTGCAAGCAGCTTAGGACAGGGGAGAAGAGAAAACTATGCT. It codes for CASSLGQGRRENYA. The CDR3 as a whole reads CASSLGQGRRENYAEQFF.

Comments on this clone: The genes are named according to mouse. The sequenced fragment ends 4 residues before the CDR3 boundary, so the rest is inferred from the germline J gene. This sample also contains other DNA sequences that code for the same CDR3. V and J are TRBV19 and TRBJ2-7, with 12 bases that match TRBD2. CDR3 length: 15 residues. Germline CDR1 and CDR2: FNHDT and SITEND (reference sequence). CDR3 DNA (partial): TGTGCCAGCAGTATTGGGGGGACTGGGGGGTAT. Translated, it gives CASSIGGTGGY. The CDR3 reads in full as CASSIGGTGGYEQYF.

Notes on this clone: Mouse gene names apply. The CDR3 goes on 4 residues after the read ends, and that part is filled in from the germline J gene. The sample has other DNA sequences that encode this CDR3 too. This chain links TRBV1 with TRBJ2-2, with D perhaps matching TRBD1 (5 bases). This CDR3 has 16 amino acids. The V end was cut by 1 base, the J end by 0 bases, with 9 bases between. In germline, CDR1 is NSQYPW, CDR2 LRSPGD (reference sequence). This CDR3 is CTCSAGQGANTGQLYF. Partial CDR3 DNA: TGCACCTGCAGTGCAGGTCAGGGAGCAAACACCGGG.

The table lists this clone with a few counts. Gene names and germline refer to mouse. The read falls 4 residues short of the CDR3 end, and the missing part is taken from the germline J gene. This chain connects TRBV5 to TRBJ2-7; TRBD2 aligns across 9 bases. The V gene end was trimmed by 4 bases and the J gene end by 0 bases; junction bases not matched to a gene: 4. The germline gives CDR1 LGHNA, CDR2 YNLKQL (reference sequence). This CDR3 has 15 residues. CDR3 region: CASSPRWGGSYEQYF. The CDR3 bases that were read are TGTGCCAGCAGCCCTCGCTGGGGGGGCTCCTAT.

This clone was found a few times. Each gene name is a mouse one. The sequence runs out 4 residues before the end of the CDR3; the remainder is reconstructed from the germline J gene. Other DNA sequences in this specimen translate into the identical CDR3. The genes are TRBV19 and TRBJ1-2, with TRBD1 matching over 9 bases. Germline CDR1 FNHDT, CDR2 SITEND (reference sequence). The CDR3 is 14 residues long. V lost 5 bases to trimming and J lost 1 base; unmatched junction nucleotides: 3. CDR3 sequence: CASRDRGRNSDYTF. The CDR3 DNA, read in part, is TGTGCCAGCAGAGACAGGGGGAGAAACTCC. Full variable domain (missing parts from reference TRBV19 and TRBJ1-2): GGIITQTPKFLIGQEGQKLTLKCQQNFNHDTMYWYRQDSGKGLRLIYYSITENDLQKGDLSEGYDASREKKSSFSLTVTSAQKNEMAVFLCASRDRGRNSDYTFGSGTRLLVI.

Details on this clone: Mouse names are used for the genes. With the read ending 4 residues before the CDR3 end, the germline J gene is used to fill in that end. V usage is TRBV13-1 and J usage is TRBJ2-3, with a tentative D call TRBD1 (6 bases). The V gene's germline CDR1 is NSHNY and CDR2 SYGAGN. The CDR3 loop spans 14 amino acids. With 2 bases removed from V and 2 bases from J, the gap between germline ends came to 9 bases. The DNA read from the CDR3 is TGTGCCAGCAGTGAGTCAGGGGCTGCAGAA. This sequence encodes CASSESGAAE. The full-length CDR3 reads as CASSESGAAETLYF.

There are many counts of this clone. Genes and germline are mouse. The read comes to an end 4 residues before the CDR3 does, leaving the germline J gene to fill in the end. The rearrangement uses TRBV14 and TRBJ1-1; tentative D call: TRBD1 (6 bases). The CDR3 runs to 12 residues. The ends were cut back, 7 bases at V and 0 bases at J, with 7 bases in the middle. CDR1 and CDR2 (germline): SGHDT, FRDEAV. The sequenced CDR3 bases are TGTGCCAGCGGGACAACAAACACA. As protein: CASGTTNT. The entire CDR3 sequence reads CASGTTNTEVFF. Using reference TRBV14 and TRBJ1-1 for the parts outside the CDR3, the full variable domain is EAGVTQSPRYAVLQEGQAVSFWCDPISGHDTLYWYQQPRDQGPQLLVYFRDEAVIDNSQLPSDRFSAVRPKGTNSTLKIQSAKQGDTATYLCASGTTNTEVFFGKGTRLTVV.

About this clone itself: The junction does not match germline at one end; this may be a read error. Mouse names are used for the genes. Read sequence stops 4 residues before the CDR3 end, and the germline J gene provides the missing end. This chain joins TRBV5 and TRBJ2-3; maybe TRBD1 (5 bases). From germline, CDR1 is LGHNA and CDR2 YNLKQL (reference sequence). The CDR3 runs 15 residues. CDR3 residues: CASSKEGSSAETLYF. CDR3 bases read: TGTGCCAGCAGCAAAGAGGGGTCTAGTGCAGAA.